The 17 T cell receptor beta chains listed next were all sequenced from one sample in a study of metastatic and nonmetastatic thyroid tumors. Thyroid surgery had not been preceded by any treatment in any patient. MiXCR re-clonotyped the PCR reads for TCRdb. This table holds fewer than 15,000 clones, less than 15% found once. Source material: blood. The receptor set was obtained from a female donor with papillary thyroid cancer or a benign thyroid nodule (not recorded which). Some clones in this sample may be carry-over from other donors' samples.

J is TRBJ2-5 and V is TRBV6-2 or TRBV6-3; 14 bases are shared with TRBD2. This CDR3 has 21 amino acids. Per germline, CDR1 MNHEY and CDR2 SVGEGT. Germline trimming cut 0 bases from V and 5 bases from J; bases unmatched to any gene: 17. The CDR3 coding sequence is TGTGCCAGCAGTTACTCCCCGGGACTAGCGGGAGTAATAAACGTTAGGGAGACCCAGTACTTC. As protein: CASSYSPGLAGVINVRETQYF.

This chain connects TRBV27 to TRBJ1-2; D call uncertain. CDR1 is MNHEY, CDR2 SMNVEV, per germline (reference sequence). Trimming took off 7 bases at V and 1 base at J, with 16 bases between the two ends. The CDR3 sequence is 15 residues long. The CDR3 loop reads CASNRYRFYNYGYTF. Written as DNA, the CDR3 is TGTGCCAGCAACCGATACAGATTCTATAACTATGGCTACACCTTC.

This clone was picked up many times. Sequence at one end of the junction differs from germline and may be a read error. The chain recombines TRBV24-1 with TRBJ2-3, with D possibly being TRBD2 (6 bases). CDR1 is KGHDR, CDR2 SFDVKD, per germline. CDR3 length: 17 residues. The CDR3 loop reads CATSGLDSGDIADTQYF. The CDR3 bases are TGTGCCACCAGTGGTTTGGATAGCGGCGATATCGCAGATACGCAGTATTTT.

As DNA, the CDR3 is TGTGCCAGCAGCTCACAAGGGACAGGGGCCACCGGGGAGCTGTTTTTT. Translated: CASSSQGTGATGELFF. The rearrangement links TRBV6-1 to TRBJ2-2; 10 positions match TRBD1. The germline CDR1 and CDR2 sequences are MNHNS and SASEGT. V was pared by 6 bases and J by 4 bases, with 8 bases of the junction left unmatched. The CDR3 length is 16 residues.

V usage is TRBV27 and J usage is TRBJ2-7; 8 bases are a match to TRBD1. The CDR3 runs 14 residues. The junction had 6 bases not matched to a gene; V was cut back by 6 bases and J by 2 bases. CDR1 is MNHEY, CDR2 SMNVEV, per germline (reference sequence). The CDR3 protein is CASRPQGVTYEQYF. The CDR3 DNA is TGTGCCAGCAGGCCACAGGGGGTTACCTACGAGCAGTACTTC.

This clone has ten or more counts. V usage is TRBV5-1 and J usage is TRBJ2-1; 8 bases align to TRBD2. The CDR3 consists of 16 residues. Germline CDR1 and CDR2: SGHRS and YFSETQ. With V trimmed by 6 bases and J by 8 bases, 16 bases remained unmatched. The CDR3 DNA reads as TGCGCCAGCAAGACCGGGATTAGCGGGATGAGGCATGAGCAGTTCTTC. Encoded protein: CASKTGISGMRHEQFF.

This clone was seen repeatedly, ten times or more. V is TRBV3-1 and J is TRBJ2-4, with unresolved D. V was cut by 1 base and J by 10 bases, with 5 bases left in between. Germline values: CDR1 LGHDT, CDR2 YNNKEL (reference sequence). The CDR3 sequence is 11 residues long. The CDR3 nucleotides read TGTGCCAGCAGCCAAGTTGGGATTCAGTACTTC. Amino acids: CASSQVGIQYF.

This clone was seen just once. The chain joins TRBV20-1 to TRBJ2-5; 8 bases agree with TRBD2. This CDR3 has 14 amino acids. With V trimmed by 5 bases and J by 5 bases, 10 bases remained unmatched. Germline-derived CDR1 and CDR2 are DFQATT and SNEGSKA (reference sequence). CDR3 region: CSAAGGAREETQYF. In nucleotides, the CDR3 is TGCAGTGCTGCCGGGGGGGCCCGGGAGGAGACCCAGTACTTC.

The rearrangement uses TRBV28 and TRBJ2-7, with D possibly being TRBD1 or TRBD2 (7 bases each). The CDR3 runs to 14 residues. CDR1 is MDHEN, CDR2 SYDVKM, per germline. V gave up 6 bases and J gave up 6 bases, with 18 bases separating them. The CDR3 reads CASRGGGAGGEQYF. DNA for the CDR3: TGTGCCAGCAGGGGGGGAGGGGCAGGGGGCGAGCAGTACTTC.

This clone was recorded at least ten times. The genes are TRBV18 and TRBJ2-7, with 8 bases aligning to TRBD1. V was pared by 5 bases and J by 0 bases, with 3 bases of the junction left unmatched. CDR1 is KGHSH and CDR2 is LQKENI in the germline V gene. This CDR3 has 14 residues. The CDR3 bases are TGTGCCAGCTCAGGGACAGGAGTCTCCTACGAGCAGTACTTC. Translating gives CASSGTGVSYEQYF.

This clone was found many times. V usage is TRBV15 and J usage is TRBJ2-3, with 11 bases identical to TRBD2. This CDR3 is 15 amino acids long. The germline gives CDR1 LNHNV, CDR2 YYDKDF (reference sequence). J lost 4 bases, V lost 4 bases, and 4 bases had no gene match. The CDR3 here is CATSKGTSGSDTQYF. The CDR3 nucleotides are TGTGCCACCAGCAAAGGGACTAGCGGATCAGATACGCAGTATTTT.

J is TRBJ2-7 and V is TRBV12-3 or TRBV12-4; D possibly uses TRBD1 or TRBD2 (5 bases each). The CDR3 sequence is 11 residues long. V lost 5 bases to trimming and J lost 7 bases, with 9 bases between them. The CDR3 loop reads CASSSGQEQYF. Written as DNA, the CDR3 is TGTGCCAGCAGTAGCGGACAAGAGCAGTACTTC.

In its sample, this clone was seen many times. J is TRBJ2-7 and V is TRBV5-4, with a possible D match to TRBD1 (5 bases). CDR1 and CDR2 from the germline V gene are SGHNT and YYREEE (reference sequence). The CDR3 has 14 amino acids. V gave up 3 bases and J gave up 3 bases, with 13 bases separating them. The CDR3 loop reads CASSSQGSNYEQYF. As DNA, the CDR3 is TGTGCCAGCAGCTCCCAGGGCAGTAACTACGAGCAGTACTTC. The variable domain in full, completed from reference TRBV5-4 and TRBJ2-7, reads ETGVTQSPTHLIKTRGQQVTLRCSSQSGHNTVSWYQQALGQGPQFIFQYYREEENGRGNFPPRFSGLQFPNYSSELNVNALELDDSALYLCASSSQGSNYEQYFGPGTRLTVT.

The rearrangement uses TRBV6-5 and TRBJ2-2; D tentatively fits TRBD1 or TRBD2 (6 bases each). Trimming removed 7 bases at V and 2 bases at J, with 17 bases between. The CDR3 covers 16 residues. Germline V CDR1 and CDR2: MNHEY, SVGAGI. CDR3 sequence reads: CASIYSRGVNTGELFF. The CDR3 nucleotides are TGTGCCAGCATCTACTCAAGGGGGGTTAACACCGGGGAGCTGTTTTTT.

This clone was observed at least ten times. This chain uses TRBV29-1 with TRBJ2-5, with D maybe TRBD1 (5 bases). The V and J ends lost 4 bases and 2 bases respectively, with 11 bases between them. The germline V gene has CDR1 SQVTM and CDR2 ANQGSEA. The CDR3 spans 13 residues. The DNA of the CDR3 is TGCAGCGTTGTCGGACACATACAAGAGACCCAGTACTTC. It codes for CSVVGHIQETQYF.

This clone was seen repeatedly, ten times or more. The V call is TRBV30, the J call TRBJ2-1; 14 positions match TRBD2. The V segment lost 4 bases and the J segment 7 bases; nucleotides outside the gene matches: 6. This CDR3 contains 15 residues. Germline V gene sequence: CDR1 GTSNPN, CDR2 SVGIG (reference sequence). CDR3 sequence reads: CAWIPGTSGRNEQFF. For the CDR3, the DNA is TGTGCCTGGATTCCGGGGACTAGCGGGAGAAATGAGCAGTTCTTC.

By frequency in the sample, this clone is medium-sized. The chain uses TRBV7-9 and TRBJ2-1; TRBD2 aligns across 10 bases. The germline CDR1 and CDR2 sequences are SEHNR and FQNEAQ (reference sequence). V was pared by 7 bases and J by 10 bases, with 10 bases of the junction left unmatched. The CDR3 extends over 14 amino acids. Written as DNA, the CDR3 is TGTGCCAGCACCCCACCCGGGACTAGCGTAGAGCAGTTCTTC. It encodes CASTPPGTSVEQFF.